This is a list of T cell receptor beta chains from one sample in a study of blood T cell repertoires in COVID-19. The repertoire was sequenced with immunoSEQ multiplex PCR; TCRdb's copy has only in-frame clones and lacks some. The profile covers approximately 15,000 clones, with approximately 88% appearing a single time and roughly a quarter taken by the ten largest. Sequencing was carried out using peripheral blood. The source is a man between 60 and 70 years old with acute or convalescent COVID-19. The CDR3 runs from the conserved cysteine through the conserved F or W. Each record gives: V gene, CDR3 protein.

v_call: TRBV11-2; cdr3_aa: CASSLVAGGKTDTQYF
v_call: TRBV5-1; cdr3_aa: CASSLGGPTSGGADTQYF
v_call: TRBV4-1; cdr3_aa: CASSQDRREGYNEQFF
v_call: TRBV14; cdr3_aa: CASRGQGLNSPLHF
v_call: TRBV28; cdr3_aa: CASIPPGTGSIQYF
v_call: TRBV27; cdr3_aa: CASSSLASYEQYF
v_call: TRBV5-6; cdr3_aa: CASSLRGGLDDEQFF
v_call: TRBV30; cdr3_aa: CAWIPRGLYGYTF
v_call: TRBV7-8; cdr3_aa: CASSMTSGRLIDEQFF
v_call: TRBV18; cdr3_aa: CASSPGTSGAFF
v_call: TRBV4-1; cdr3_aa: CASSQDVRALAGGYTF
v_call: TRBV9; cdr3_aa: CASSVDGYEQYF
v_call: TRBV5-1; cdr3_aa: CASSLASGGAEKGYTF
v_call: TRBV5-8; cdr3_aa: CASSSALRSNEKLFF
v_call: TRBV5-1; cdr3_aa: CASSLGTGNQPQHF
v_call: TRBV5-1; cdr3_aa: CASSVTTNTGELFF
v_call: TRBV7-7; cdr3_aa: CASSLGSGVTDTQYF
v_call: TRBV3-1/TRBV3-2; cdr3_aa: CASSPRGQGPSYEQYF
v_call: TRBV19; cdr3_aa: CASSPSGGTEAFF
v_call: TRBV21-1; cdr3_aa: CASSSEEETQYF
v_call: TRBV6-5; cdr3_aa: CASSYGQGVYEQYF
v_call: TRBV5-8; cdr3_aa: CASRGGKITNQPQHF
v_call: TRBV6-5; cdr3_aa: CASSYSTSGNTDTQYF
v_call: TRBV2; cdr3_aa: CASSSTTPGRGSSYEQYF
v_call: TRBV6-1; cdr3_aa: CASSEENGNAGQGYTEAFF
v_call: TRBV7-2; cdr3_aa: CASSLNPGSADTQYF
v_call: TRBV18; cdr3_aa: CASSPRIQGTTYEQYF
v_call: TRBV4-2; cdr3_aa: CASSPSGGDNSPLHF
v_call: TRBV6-5; cdr3_aa: CASSRGFSEAFF
v_call: TRBV27; cdr3_aa: CASSFQGLAGPYGELFF
v_call: TRBV3-1/TRBV3-2; cdr3_aa: CASSQGSLIRGGYTF